This is a list of T cell receptor beta chains from one sample in a study of cytomegalovirus exposure and HLA in healthy donors. The assay was immunoSEQ multiplex PCR, and TCRdb's table has in-frame clones only and misses some. The sample lists a few hundred thousand clones, about four fifths seen once, with more than 0.3% in the top ten. Material for sequencing was PBMCs. Every receptor here comes from a girl aged 2-10 years in good health and CMV-seronegative. CDR3s include the opening cysteine and the closing phenylalanine or tryptophan. The D gene is left open where the match is weak. Clone size appears in some rows only: once, few, many, or a class for an expanded clone.

v_gene,d_gene,abundance,j_gene,CDR3nt,CDR3aa
TRBV27,NA,NA,TRBJ2-7,TGTGCCAGCAGTTTATCCCGAGCCACCTACGAGCAGTACTTC,CASSLSRATYEQYF
TRBV18,NA,NA,TRBJ2-7,TGTGCCAGCTCACCAAGGGCAGGGGCCGCCTACGAGCAGTACTTC,CASSPRAGAAYEQYF
TRBV7-9,NA,few,TRBJ2-7,TGTGCCAGCAGTCAACTAGTGGGGGGCTACGAGCAGTACTTC,CASSQLVGGYEQYF
TRBV18,NA,once,TRBJ1-1,TGTGCCAGCTCACCTGGGCAGAACACTGAAGCTTTCTTT,CASSPGQNTEAFF
TRBV6-1,NA,NA,TRBJ2-3,TGTGCCAGCGGAGGACGGTCGTCTGGCACAGATACGCAGTATTTT,CASGGRSSGTDTQYF
TRBV28,NA,NA,TRBJ1-6,TGTGCCAGCAGGGTAGCCCTCGGATCCCTCCACTTT,CASRVALGSLHF
TRBV27,TRBD1,NA,TRBJ1-3,TGTGCCAGCAGTTCCCGACAGGGGGCTGGAAACACCATATATTTT,CASSSRQGAGNTIYF
TRBV6-1,NA,NA,TRBJ2-7,TGTGCCAGCAGTGCGTCTCGCGAGCAGTACTTC,CASSASREQYF
TRBV2,TRBD2,NA,TRBJ2-2,TGTGCCAGCAGTGACTTAGCGGGGGGAGGCACCGGGGAGCTGTTTTTT,CASSDLAGGGTGELFF
TRBV6-5,TRBD1,NA,TRBJ1-6,TGTGCCAGCAGTTACTCGACGGCCAGGGGGAATTCACCCCTCCACTTT,CASSYSTARGNSPLHF
TRBV10-2,NA,few,TRBJ1-6,TGCGCCAACTCATCAGGGGCCGATTCACCCCTCCACTTT,CANSSGADSPLHF
TRBV18,TRBD1,NA,TRBJ1-2,TGTGCCAGCTCACCAACAGGGGAGTTATGGTATGGCTACACCTTC,CASSPTGELWYGYTF
TRBV5-4,NA,NA,TRBJ1-2,TGTGCCAGCAGCCCCGAAACAGCTAACTATGGCTACACCTTC,CASSPETANYGYTF
TRBV5-1,NA,few,TRBJ2-7,TGCGCCAGCAGCTTGGTGGGGACTGACGCCTACGAGCAGTACTTC,CASSLVGTDAYEQYF
TRBV2,TRBD1,NA,TRBJ2-7,TGTGCCAGCAGTGCGGACAGGGGGGTCCACGAGCAGTACTTC,CASSADRGVHEQYF
TRBV7-9,NA,NA,TRBJ2-1,TGTTCCAGCAGCTTACTTAAGGCTAGTCGGGACAATGAGCAGTTCTTC,CSSSLLKASRDNEQFF
TRBV30,NA,few,TRBJ2-4,TGTGCCTGGAGTGTAAGGGGGGCCAAAAACATTCAGTACTTC,CAWSVRGAKNIQYF
TRBV28,NA,NA,TRBJ2-7,TGTGCCAGCAGCCCAGGCTCCTACGAGCAGTACTTC,CASSPGSYEQYF
TRBV6-4,TRBD1,NA,TRBJ1-4,TGTGCCAGCCGACAGGGGGCTGTTACGACTAATGAAAAACTGTTTTTT,CASRQGAVTTNEKLFF
TRBV6-5,NA,NA,TRBJ1-2,TGTGCCAGCAGTGACAGATATGGCTACACCTTC,CASSDRYGYTF
TRBV4-1,TRBD2,once,TRBJ2-7,TGCGCCAGCAGCCAAGACCCCGGACTAGCGGGATCCGAGCAGTACTTC,CASSQDPGLAGSEQYF
TRBV7-8,NA,NA,TRBJ1-5,TGTGCCAGCAGCTTAGCAGGGGGCAATCAGCCCCAGCATTTT,CASSLAGGNQPQHF
TRBV18,TRBD1,NA,TRBJ2-5,TGTGCCAGCTCCCTTAGACAGGGTCAAGAGACCCAGTACTTC,CASSLRQGQETQYF
TRBV29-1,TRBD2,NA,TRBJ2-1,TGCAGCGTCCAGGGGACTAGCGGGAGGGGGTCCTACAATGAGCAGTTCTTC,CSVQGTSGRGSYNEQFF
TRBV9,TRBD1,NA,TRBJ2-7,TGTGCCAGCAGCCCGCGGACAGGGTCCGAGCAGTACTTC,CASSPRTGSEQYF
TRBV5-1,NA,NA,TRBJ2-6,TGCGCCAGCAGCCCTCGGTTACCTGGGGCCAACGTCCTGACTTTC,CASSPRLPGANVLTF
TRBV2,NA,NA,TRBJ1-2,TGTGCCAGCAGTGTGGGCAGGGGACGGGGCGCGCAAGGAGACTATGGCTACACCTTC,CASSVGRGRGAQGDYGYTF
TRBV9,NA,NA,TRBJ1-4,TGTGCCAGCAGCGTTCTACCTACGAGTGAAAAACTGTTTTTT,CASSVLPTSEKLFF
TRBV7-6,TRBD2,NA,TRBJ2-1,TGTGCCAGCAGCCCCCGACTAGCGGGGGTGGGAAAGGGCTACAATGAGCAGTTCTTC,CASSPRLAGVGKGYNEQFF
TRBV6-5,NA,few,TRBJ2-1,TGTGCCAGCAGTCCACGCACTACCTACAATGAGCAGTTCTTC,CASSPRTTYNEQFF
TRBV19,NA,NA,TRBJ1-4,TGTGCCAGTAGTATTAGGACAGCGGGAGAAAAACTGTTTTTT,CASSIRTAGEKLFF
TRBV5-6,NA,NA,TRBJ1-1,TGTGCCAGCAGCTTGGGGGCAGGGGTGAACACTGAAGCTTTCTTT,CASSLGAGVNTEAFF
TRBV28,NA,NA,TRBJ2-1,TGTGCCAGCAGTTTCAACAGGCCTACCTACAATGAGCAGTTCTTC,CASSFNRPTYNEQFF
TRBV5-6,TRBD1,NA,TRBJ1-2,TGTGCCAGCAGCCTGACAGGGCGGCCCTTGTATGGCTACACCTTC,CASSLTGRPLYGYTF
TRBV4-2,NA,NA,TRBJ1-4,TGTGCCAGCAGCCAAGAAATACATACCGCCGCCTCCTTCGAAAAACTGTTTTTT,CASSQEIHTAASFEKLFF
TRBV28,NA,NA,TRBJ2-7,TGTGCCAGCAGGCGCCCTACAGGGTACGAGCAGTACTTC,CASRRPTGYEQYF
TRBV10-2,TRBD2,NA,TRBJ2-5,TGCGCCAGCAGGGGGACTATGGAAGAGACCCAGTACTTC,CASRGTMEETQYF
TRBV14,TRBD1,once,TRBJ1-1,TGTGCCAGCAGCCAAGCCCAGGGGGCTGAAGCTTTCTTT,CASSQAQGAEAFF
TRBV7-3,NA,NA,TRBJ2-5,TGTGCCAGCAGCTTAAACGGGGGGCTGGAGACCCAGTACTTC,CASSLNGGLETQYF
TRBV28,TRBD1,NA,TRBJ2-1,TGTGCCAGCGGGTCCGGGACAGGAAAGTTCAATGAGCAGTTCTTC,CASGSGTGKFNEQFF
TRBV6-1,TRBD1,NA,TRBJ2-2,TGTGCCAGCATGGACAGGGGAAACACCGGGGAGCTGTTTTTT,CASMDRGNTGELFF
TRBV16,NA,few,TRBJ1-1,TGTGCCAGCAGCCAATCGAGAGGCAAGAACACTGAAGCTTTCTTT,CASSQSRGKNTEAFF
TRBV9,NA,once,TRBJ2-1,TGTGCCAGCAGCGTCGCGGTGAGCTCCTACAATGAGCAGTTCTTC,CASSVAVSSYNEQFF
TRBV27,TRBD1,NA,TRBJ1-1,TGTGCCAGCAGTCAACTCCCCGGGACAGGCTCAGGAGGGGCTTTCTTT,CASSQLPGTGSGGAFF
TRBV16,NA,NA,TRBJ1-5,TGTGCCAGCAGCCCCCTCCAATTAGATCAGCCCCAGCATTTT,CASSPLQLDQPQHF
TRBV27,TRBD2,NA,TRBJ2-1,TGTGCCAGCAACCTAGGGACTAGCGGGCTCGATGAGCAGTTCTTC,CASNLGTSGLDEQFF
TRBV27,TRBD1,NA,TRBJ2-7,TGTGCCAGCAGTTTGTGGCAGGGGGCCCCCTACGAGCAGTACTTC,CASSLWQGAPYEQYF
TRBV5-5,TRBD1,NA,TRBJ1-1,TGTGCCAGCAGCTTAGTCTCCGGGACAGGGAACACTGAAGCTTTCTTT,CASSLVSGTGNTEAFF
TRBV7-2,NA,NA,TRBJ1-2,TGTGCCAGCAGTTTACAGATAGCCGCTAACTATGGCTACACCTTC,CASSLQIAANYGYTF
TRBV30,NA,NA,TRBJ1-3,TGTGCCTGGAGTGTAGGTCGGAGCTCTGGAAACACCATATATTTT,CAWSVGRSSGNTIYF
TRBV5-1,TRBD2,NA,TRBJ2-5,TGCGCCAGCAGCTTGCCGGGAGGGCAAGAGACCCAGTACTTC,CASSLPGGQETQYF
TRBV18,NA,NA,TRBJ2-7,TGTGCCAGCTCACCCGGGTCCTCTTTCTCCTACGAGCAGTACTTC,CASSPGSSFSYEQYF
TRBV4-1,NA,NA,TRBJ2-7,TGCGCCAGCAGCCAAACGGACGGGACCTACGAGCAGTACTTC,CASSQTDGTYEQYF
TRBV7-2,NA,NA,TRBJ2-7,TGTGCCAGCAGCTTAACAGACTACGAGCAGTACTTC,CASSLTDYEQYF
TRBV28,NA,NA,TRBJ2-5,TGTGCCAGCAGATGGGTGTTGGGGCAGCTAGAGACCCAGTACTTC,CASRWVLGQLETQYF
TRBV6-5,TRBD1,NA,TRBJ1-1,TGTGCCAGCAGTCGCCGACAGGGGTGGAACACTGAAGCTTTCTTT,CASSRRQGWNTEAFF
TRBV5-1,NA,NA,TRBJ2-5,TGCGCCAGCAGCTGGCGGGGACAAGAGACCCAGTACTTC,CASSWRGQETQYF
TRBV9,TRBD1,NA,TRBJ2-6,TGTGCCAGCAGTCGGACAGGTTCCTCTGGGGCCAACGTCCTGACTTTC,CASSRTGSSGANVLTF
TRBV6-1,NA,NA,TRBJ2-7,TGTGCCAGCAGTGAAAGAACAGGCTACTCTAGCTCCTACGAGCAGTACTTC,CASSERTGYSSSYEQYF